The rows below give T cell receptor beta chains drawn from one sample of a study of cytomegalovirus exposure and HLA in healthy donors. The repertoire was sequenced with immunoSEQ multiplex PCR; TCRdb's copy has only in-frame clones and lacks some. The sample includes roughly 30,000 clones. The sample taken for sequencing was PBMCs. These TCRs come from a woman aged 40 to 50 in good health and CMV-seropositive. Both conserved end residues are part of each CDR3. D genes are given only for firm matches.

CASSIGTGSGEQYF	TGCGCCAGCAGCATTGGGACAGGTTCTGGCGAGCAGTACTTC	TRBV5-1	TRBD1	TRBJ2-7
CASRTFNEKLFF	TGTGCCAGCAGGACTTTTAATGAAAAACTGTTTTTT	TRBV28	NA	TRBJ1-4
CASSWGGGGTEAFF	TGCGCCAGCAGCTGGGGGGGCGGTGGCACTGAAGCTTTCTTT	TRBV5-1	NA	TRBJ1-1
CASSLGLRNEQFF	TGTGCCAGCAGCTTGGGATTGAGAAATGAGCAGTTCTTC	TRBV5-6	NA	TRBJ2-1
CASGGTPGGEVAFF	TGTGCCAGCGGGGGAACCCCGGGGGGCGAGGTGGCTTTCTTT	TRBV2	NA	TRBJ1-1
CASSLYHLRQPEAFF	TGTGCCAGCAGTTTATACCACCTCCGACAGCCTGAAGCTTTCTTT	TRBV28	NA	TRBJ1-1
CASNQLGEGQDNEQFF	TGTGCCAGCAACCAGCTAGGGGAGGGCCAGGACAATGAGCAGTTCTTC	TRBV6-6	TRBD2	TRBJ2-1
CASSLGSPSTGELFF	TGTGCCAGCAGCTTGGGCAGCCCTTCAACCGGGGAGCTGTTTTTT	TRBV7-9	NA	TRBJ2-2
CASSLGGNAGELFF	TGTGCCAGCAGCTTGGGCGGGAATGCCGGGGAGCTGTTTTTT	TRBV5-4	NA	TRBJ2-2
CASSLQGADNEQYF	TGCGCCAGCAGCTTACAGGGGGCGGACAACGAGCAGTACTTC	TRBV5-1	TRBD1	TRBJ2-7
CASTSLPGSYNEQFF	TGTGCCAGCACTTCCCTACCTGGCTCCTACAATGAGCAGTTCTTC	TRBV27	NA	TRBJ2-1